This TCR beta chain was documented in a study of Tregs in tolerant kidney transplant recipients. A remark on this clone: The antigen remains unidentified.

Study outcomes and limitations: Changing PCR primers prevented nucleotide comparison between some patients' samples.

Measured with immunoSEQ multiplex PCR; TCRdb has only the in-frame clones, and not every one. This table has some 70,000 clones, just under 95% appearing once. The CDR3 covers 14 residues. Germline CDR1 is LNHDA and CDR2 is SQIVND (reference sequence). The junction had 4 bases not matched to a gene; V was cut back by 5 bases and J by 1 base. The sequence derives from a human donor who received a combined kidney and bone marrow transplant. This chain connects TRBV19 to TRBJ2-5; TRBD2 agrees at 7 bases. Specimen: CD8+ T cells from blood, collected before the transplant. CDR3 coding DNA: TGTGCCAGTAGTGGAGCGGGGAGCCAAGAGACCCAGTACTTC. Residues: CASSGAGSQETQYF. The full variable domain, in which reference TRBV19 and TRBJ2-5 provide the parts outside the CDR3, is DGGITQSPKYLFRKEGQNVTLSCEQNLNHDAMYWYRQDPGQGLRLIYYSQIVNDFQKGDIAEGYSVSREKKESFPLTVTSAQKNPTAFYLCASSGAGSQETQYFGPGTRLLVL.